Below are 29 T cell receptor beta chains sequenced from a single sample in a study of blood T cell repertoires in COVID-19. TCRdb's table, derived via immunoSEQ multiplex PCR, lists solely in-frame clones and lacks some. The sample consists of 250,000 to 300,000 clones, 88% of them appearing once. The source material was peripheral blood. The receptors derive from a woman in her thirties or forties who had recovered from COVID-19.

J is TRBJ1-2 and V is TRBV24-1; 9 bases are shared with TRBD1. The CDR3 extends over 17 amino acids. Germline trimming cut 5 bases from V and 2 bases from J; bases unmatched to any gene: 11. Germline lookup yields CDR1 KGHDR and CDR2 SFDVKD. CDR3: CATSGPAGQGMNYGYTF. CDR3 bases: TGTGCCACCAGTGGCCCCGCGGGACAGGGAATGAACTATGGCTACACCTTC.

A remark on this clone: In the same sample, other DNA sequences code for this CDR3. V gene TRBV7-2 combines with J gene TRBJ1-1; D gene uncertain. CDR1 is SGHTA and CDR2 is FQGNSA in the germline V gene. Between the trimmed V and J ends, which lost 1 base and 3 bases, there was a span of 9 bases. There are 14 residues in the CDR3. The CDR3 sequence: CASSLGPRDTEAFF. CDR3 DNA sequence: TGTGCCAGCAGCTTAGGCCCCCGGGACACTGAAGCTTTCTTT.

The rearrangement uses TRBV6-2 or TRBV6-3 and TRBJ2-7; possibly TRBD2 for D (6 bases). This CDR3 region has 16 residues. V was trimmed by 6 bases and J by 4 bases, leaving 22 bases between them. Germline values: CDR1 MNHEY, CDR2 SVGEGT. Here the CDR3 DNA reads TGTGCCAGCAGCCCACCGCCATGGGGGGAGAAGTACGAGCAGTACTTC. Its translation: CASSPPPWGEKYEQYF.

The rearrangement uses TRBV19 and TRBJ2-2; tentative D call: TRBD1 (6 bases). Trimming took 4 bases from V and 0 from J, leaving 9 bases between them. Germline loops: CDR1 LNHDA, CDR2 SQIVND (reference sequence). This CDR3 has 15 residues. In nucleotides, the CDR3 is TGTGCCAGTAGTAGCAGGGGTGCGAACACCGGGGAGCTGTTTTTT. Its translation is CASSSRGANTGELFF. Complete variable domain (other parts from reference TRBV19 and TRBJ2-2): DGGITQSPKYLFRKEGQNVTLSCEQNLNHDAMYWYRQDPGQGLRLIYYSQIVNDFQKGDIAEGYSVSREKKESFPLTVTSAQKNPTAFYLCASSSRGANTGELFFGEGSRLTVL.

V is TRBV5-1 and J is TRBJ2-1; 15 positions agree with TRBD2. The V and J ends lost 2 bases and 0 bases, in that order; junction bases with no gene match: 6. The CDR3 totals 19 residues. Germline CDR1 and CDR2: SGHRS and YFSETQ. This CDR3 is CASSFGLAGGPGSYNEQFF. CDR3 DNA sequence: TGCGCCAGCAGCTTCGGACTAGCGGGAGGGCCGGGCTCCTACAATGAGCAGTTCTTC.

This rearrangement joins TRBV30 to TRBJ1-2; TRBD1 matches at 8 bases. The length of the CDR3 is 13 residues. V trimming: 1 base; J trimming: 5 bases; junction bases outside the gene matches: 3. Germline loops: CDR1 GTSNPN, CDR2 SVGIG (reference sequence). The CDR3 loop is CAWSAGTGYGYTF. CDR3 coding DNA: TGTGCCTGGAGTGCAGGGACAGGATATGGCTACACCTTC. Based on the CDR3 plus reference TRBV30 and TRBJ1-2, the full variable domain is SQTIHQWPATLVQPVGSPLSLECTVEGTSNPNLYWYRQAAGRGLQLLFYSVGIGQISSEVPQNLSASRPQDRQFILSSKKLLLSDSGFYLCAWSAGTGYGYTFGSGTRLTVV.

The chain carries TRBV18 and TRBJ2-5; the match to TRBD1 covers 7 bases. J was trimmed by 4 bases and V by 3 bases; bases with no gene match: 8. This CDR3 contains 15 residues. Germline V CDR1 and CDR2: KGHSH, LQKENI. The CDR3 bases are TGTGCCAGCTCACCCCAACCGGGACAGCCAGAGACCCAGTACTTC. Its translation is CASSPQPGQPETQYF.

The CDR3 DNA is TGTGCCAGCAGCCCCGAGGGGGCGCTACGGGGAGAGACCCAGTACTTC. Translating it yields CASSPEGALRGETQYF. The chain carries TRBV5-4 and TRBJ2-5, with 7 nucleotides matching TRBD1. Germline loops: CDR1 SGHNT, CDR2 YYREEE (reference sequence). The CDR3 is 16 amino acids. V was pared by 4 bases and J by 4 bases, with 13 bases of the junction left unmatched.

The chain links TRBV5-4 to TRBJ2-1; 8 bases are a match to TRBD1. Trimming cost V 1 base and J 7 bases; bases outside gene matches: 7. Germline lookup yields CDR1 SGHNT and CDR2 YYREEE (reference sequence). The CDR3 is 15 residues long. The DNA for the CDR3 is TGTGCCAGCAGCTTGCAGCAGGGGGCGGCTAATGAGCAGTTCTTC. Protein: CASSLQQGAANEQFF.

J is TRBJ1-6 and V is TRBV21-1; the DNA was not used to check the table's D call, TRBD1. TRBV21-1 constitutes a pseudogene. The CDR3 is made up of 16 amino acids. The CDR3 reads CASSNIAETPNSPLHF. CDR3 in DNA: TGTGCCAGCAGCAATATCGCCGAGACACCCAATTCACCCCTCCACTTT.

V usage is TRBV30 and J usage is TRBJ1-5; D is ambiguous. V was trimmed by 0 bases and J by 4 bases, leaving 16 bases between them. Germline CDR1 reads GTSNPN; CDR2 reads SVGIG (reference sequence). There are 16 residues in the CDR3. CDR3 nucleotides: TGTGCCTGGAGTGTCTTGGGCCCCCATCCAAATCAGCCCCAGCATTTT. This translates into CAWSVLGPHPNQPQHF. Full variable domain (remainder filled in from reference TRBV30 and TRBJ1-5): SQTIHQWPATLVQPVGSPLSLECTVEGTSNPNLYWYRQAAGRGLQLLFYSVGIGQISSEVPQNLSASRPQDRQFILSSKKLLLSDSGFYLCAWSVLGPHPNQPQHFGDGTRLSIL.

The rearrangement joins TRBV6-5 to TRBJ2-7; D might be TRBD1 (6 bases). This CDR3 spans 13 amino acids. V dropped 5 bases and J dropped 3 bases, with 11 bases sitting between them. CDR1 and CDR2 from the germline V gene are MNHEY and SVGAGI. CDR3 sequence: CASSQGSGYEQYF. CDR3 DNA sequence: TGTGCCAGCAGTCAGGGGTCAGGCTACGAGCAGTACTTC.

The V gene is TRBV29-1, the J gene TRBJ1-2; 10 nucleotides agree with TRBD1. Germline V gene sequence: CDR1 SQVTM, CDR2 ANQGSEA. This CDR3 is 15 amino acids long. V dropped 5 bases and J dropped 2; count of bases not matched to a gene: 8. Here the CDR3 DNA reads TGCAGCGTTCGAGAGGGGGGACAGGGGAACTATGGCTACACCTTC. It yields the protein CSVREGGQGNYGYTF. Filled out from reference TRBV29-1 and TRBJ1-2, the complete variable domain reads SAVISQKPSRDICQRGTSLTIQCQVDSQVTMMFWYRQQPGQSLTLIATANQGSEATYESGFVIDKFPISRPNLTFSTLTVSNMSPEDSSIYLCSVREGGQGNYGYTFGSGTRLTVV.

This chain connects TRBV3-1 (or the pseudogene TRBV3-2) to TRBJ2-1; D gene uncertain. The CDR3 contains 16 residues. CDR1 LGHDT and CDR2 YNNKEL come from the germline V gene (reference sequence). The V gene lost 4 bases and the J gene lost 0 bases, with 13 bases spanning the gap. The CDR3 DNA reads TGTGCCAGCAGCCCACCCATCCCTAGCTCCTACAATGAGCAGTTCTTC. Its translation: CASSPPIPSSYNEQFF.

CDR3 amino acids: CASSPRTGGREQYF. In DNA, the CDR3 is TGCGCCAGCAGCCCCCGGACAGGGGGCCGCGAGCAGTACTTC. The V call is TRBV5-1, the J call TRBJ2-7, with 11 bases that match TRBD1. Germline trimming cut 4 bases from V and 6 bases from J; bases unmatched to any gene: 6. Germline-derived CDR1 and CDR2 are SGHRS and YFSETQ. The CDR3 covers 14 residues.

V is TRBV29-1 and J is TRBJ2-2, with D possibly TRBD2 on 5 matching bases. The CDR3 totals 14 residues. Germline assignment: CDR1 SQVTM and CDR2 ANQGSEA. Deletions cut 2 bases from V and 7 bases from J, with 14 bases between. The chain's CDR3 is CSVEFGLTGGELFF. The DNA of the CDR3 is TGCAGCGTTGAATTCGGACTCACGGGCGGGGAGCTGTTTTTT.

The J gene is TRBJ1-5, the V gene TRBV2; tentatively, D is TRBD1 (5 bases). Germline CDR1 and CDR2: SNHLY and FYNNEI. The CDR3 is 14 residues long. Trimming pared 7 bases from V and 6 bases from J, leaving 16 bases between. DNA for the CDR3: TGTGCCAGCACCCCAGGGACCGGGGGTCAGCCCCAGCATTTT. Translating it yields CASTPGTGGQPQHF.

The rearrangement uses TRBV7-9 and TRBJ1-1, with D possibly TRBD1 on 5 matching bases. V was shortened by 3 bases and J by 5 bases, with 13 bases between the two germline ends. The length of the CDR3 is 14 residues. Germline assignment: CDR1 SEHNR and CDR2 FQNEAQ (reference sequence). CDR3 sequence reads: CASSFQAPGTEAFF. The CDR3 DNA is TGTGCCAGCAGCTTTCAGGCCCCAGGGACTGAAGCTTTCTTT. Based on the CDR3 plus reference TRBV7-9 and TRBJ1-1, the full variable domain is DTGVSQNPRHKITKRGQNVTFRCDPISEHNRLYWYRQTLGQGPEFLTYFQNEAQLEKSRLLSDRFSAERPKGSFSTLEIQRTEQGDSAMYLCASSFQAPGTEAFFGQGTRLTVV.

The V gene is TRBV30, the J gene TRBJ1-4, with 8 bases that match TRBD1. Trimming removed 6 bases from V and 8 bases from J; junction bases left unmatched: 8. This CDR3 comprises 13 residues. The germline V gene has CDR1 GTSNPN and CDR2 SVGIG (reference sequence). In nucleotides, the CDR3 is TGTGCCTGTGGGCAGGGGGCTCGCGAAAAACTGTTTTTT. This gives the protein CACGQGAREKLFF.

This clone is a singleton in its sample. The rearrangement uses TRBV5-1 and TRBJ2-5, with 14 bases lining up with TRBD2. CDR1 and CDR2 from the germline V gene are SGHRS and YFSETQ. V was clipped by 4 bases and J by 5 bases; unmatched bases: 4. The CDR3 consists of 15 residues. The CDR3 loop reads CASSPRLAGGETQYF. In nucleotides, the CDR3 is TGCGCCAGCAGCCCCCGACTAGCGGGAGGGGAGACCCAGTACTTC.

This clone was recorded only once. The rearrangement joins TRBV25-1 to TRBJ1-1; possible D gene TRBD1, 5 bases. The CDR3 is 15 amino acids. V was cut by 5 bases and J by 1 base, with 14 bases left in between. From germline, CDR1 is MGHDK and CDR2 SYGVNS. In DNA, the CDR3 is TGTGCCAGCAGTTTACATGGGGGGGGGAACACTGAAGCTTTCTTT. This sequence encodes CASSLHGGGNTEAFF.

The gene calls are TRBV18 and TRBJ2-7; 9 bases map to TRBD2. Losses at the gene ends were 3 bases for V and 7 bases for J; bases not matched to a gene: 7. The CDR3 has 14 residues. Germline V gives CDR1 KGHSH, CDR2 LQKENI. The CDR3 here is CASSPAGGPGEQYF. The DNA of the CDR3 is TGTGCCAGCTCACCGGCGGGAGGGCCGGGAGAGCAGTACTTC.

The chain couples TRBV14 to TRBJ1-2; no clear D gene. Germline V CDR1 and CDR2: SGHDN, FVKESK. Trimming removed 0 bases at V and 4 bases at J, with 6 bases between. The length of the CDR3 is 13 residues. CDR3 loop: CASSQERSYGYTF. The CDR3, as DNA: TGTGCCAGCAGCCAAGAACGCAGCTATGGCTACACCTTC.

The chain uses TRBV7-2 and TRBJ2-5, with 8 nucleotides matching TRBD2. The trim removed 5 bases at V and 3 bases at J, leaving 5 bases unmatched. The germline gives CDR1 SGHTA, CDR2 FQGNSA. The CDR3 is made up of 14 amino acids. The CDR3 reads CASSPSGGKETQYF. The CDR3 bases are TGTGCCAGCAGCCCGAGCGGGGGAAAAGAGACCCAGTACTTC.

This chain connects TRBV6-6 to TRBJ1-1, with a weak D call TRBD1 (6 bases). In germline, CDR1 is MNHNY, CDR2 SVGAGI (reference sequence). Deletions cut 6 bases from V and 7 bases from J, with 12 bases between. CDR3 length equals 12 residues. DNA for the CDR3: TGTGCCAGCAGCCCGGACAGAATTGAAGCTTTCTTT. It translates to CASSPDRIEAFF.

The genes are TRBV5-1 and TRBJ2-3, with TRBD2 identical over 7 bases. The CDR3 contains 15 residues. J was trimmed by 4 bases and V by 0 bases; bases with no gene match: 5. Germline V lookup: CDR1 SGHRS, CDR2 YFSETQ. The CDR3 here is CASSLVAAGADTQYF. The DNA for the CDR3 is TGCGCCAGCAGCTTGGTCGCGGCGGGAGCAGATACGCAGTATTTT.

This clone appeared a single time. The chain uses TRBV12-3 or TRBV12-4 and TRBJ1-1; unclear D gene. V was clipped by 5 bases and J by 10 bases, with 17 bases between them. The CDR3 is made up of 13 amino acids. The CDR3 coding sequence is TGTGCCAGCAGTCCCCGGGGATCCCTGGGAGCTTTCTTT. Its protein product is CASSPRGSLGAFF.

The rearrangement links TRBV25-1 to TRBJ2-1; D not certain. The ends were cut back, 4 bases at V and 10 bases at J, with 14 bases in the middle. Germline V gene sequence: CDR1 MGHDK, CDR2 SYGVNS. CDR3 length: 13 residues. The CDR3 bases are TGTGCCAGCAGTGCCCAGTCGAGGTGGGAGCAGTTCTTC. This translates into CASSAQSRWEQFF.

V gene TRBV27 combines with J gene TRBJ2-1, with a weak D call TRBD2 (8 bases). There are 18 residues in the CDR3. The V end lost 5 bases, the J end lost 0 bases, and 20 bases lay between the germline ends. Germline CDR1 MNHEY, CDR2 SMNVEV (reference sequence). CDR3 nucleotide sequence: TGTGCCAGCAGTCCCAAGGGGGCGGGGGGAAGCTCCTACAATGAGCAGTTCTTC. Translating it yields CASSPKGAGGSSYNEQFF.